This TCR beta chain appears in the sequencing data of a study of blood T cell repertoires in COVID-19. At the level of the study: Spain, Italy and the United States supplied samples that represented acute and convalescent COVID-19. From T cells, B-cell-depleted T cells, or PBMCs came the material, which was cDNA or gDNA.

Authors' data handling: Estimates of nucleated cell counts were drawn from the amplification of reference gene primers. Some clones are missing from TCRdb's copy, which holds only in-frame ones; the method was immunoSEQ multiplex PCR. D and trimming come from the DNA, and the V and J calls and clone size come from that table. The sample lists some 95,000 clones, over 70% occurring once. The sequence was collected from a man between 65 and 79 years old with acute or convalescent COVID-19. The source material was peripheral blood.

CDR3 amino acids: CASSPNAYNEQFF. Here the CDR3 DNA reads TGTGCCAGCAGTCCTAACGCCTACAATGAGCAGTTCTTC. This chain joins TRBV11-3 and TRBJ2-1; no clear D. The length of the CDR3 is 13 residues. The V end was cut by 6 bases, the J end by 2 bases, with 8 bases between. Per the germline V gene, CDR1 is SGHNT and CDR2 is YENEEA.